The 25 T cell receptor beta chains below were found in one sample sequenced in a study of blood T cell repertoires in COVID-19. Libraries were prepared by immunoSEQ multiplex PCR; TCRdb keeps only in-frame clonotypes and omits some of them. The sample has hundreds of thousands of clones, about 90% seen once. The sequenced sample was peripheral blood. The source is a woman aged 25 to 39 with COVID-19, enrolled during active disease.

The chain links TRBV27 to TRBJ1-1; TRBD1 might be the D (6 bases). Deletions cut 0 bases from V and 4 bases from J, with 18 bases between. Per germline, CDR1 MNHEY and CDR2 SMNVEV (reference sequence). The CDR3 is 17 residues long. DNA for the CDR3: TGTGCCAGCAGTTTATCATCCCGGGCCAGGGGAATCACTGAAGCTTTCTTT. Translation gives CASSLSSRARGITEAFF.

This clone was detected a few times. The chain has TRBV27 and TRBJ2-7; tentative D call: TRBD1 (6 bases). V lost 0 bases to trimming and J lost 4 bases, with 7 bases between them. CDR3 length equals 13 residues. Germline CDR1 is MNHEY and CDR2 is SMNVEV (reference sequence). DNA of the CDR3: TGTGCCAGCAGTTTATCGAGGGGGTACGAGCAGTACTTC. The encoded protein is CASSLSRGYEQYF.

The V and J genes are TRBV9 and TRBJ2-5, with a possible D match to TRBD1 (6 bases). The CDR3 is made up of 15 amino acids. Germline CDR1 and CDR2: SGDLS and YYNGEE. V lost 3 bases to trimming and J lost 5 bases, with 17 bases between them. The CDR3 DNA sequence: TGTGCCAGCAGCGGATGGGCAGGGGCAGGGGAGACCCAGTACTTC. Its protein product is CASSGWAGAGETQYF.

The V call is TRBV11-3, the J call TRBJ1-6; TRBD1 matches at 8 bases. The V segment lost 5 bases and the J segment 3 bases; nucleotides outside the gene matches: 12. This CDR3 is built from 18 residues. Germline V gene sequence: CDR1 SGHNT, CDR2 YENEEA. DNA for the CDR3: TGTGCCAGCAGCATAGCCGGGACAGGTGTGTTCTATAATTCACCCCTCCACTTT. As protein: CASSIAGTGVFYNSPLHF.

This chain links TRBV11-2 with TRBJ1-1; 10 positions match TRBD1. J lost 4 bases, V lost 2 bases, and 4 bases had no gene match. From germline, CDR1 is SGHAT and CDR2 FQNNGV. The CDR3 is made up of 15 amino acids. DNA of the CDR3: TGTGCCAGCAGCTTATTGACAGGGGGCATCACTGAAGCTTTCTTT. Encoded protein: CASSLLTGGITEAFF.

The chain is built from TRBV6-2 or TRBV6-3 and TRBJ1-4, with TRBD1 identical over 7 bases. With 4 bases clipped from V and 6 bases from J, the junction kept 8 bases outside the gene matches. The germline V gene has CDR1 MNHEY and CDR2 SVGEGT. This CDR3 is 15 amino acids long. For the CDR3, the DNA is TGTGCCAGCAGTTCCCACCGGGACAGAGATGAAAAACTGTTTTTT. Translation gives CASSSHRDRDEKLFF.

The chain recombines TRBV2 with TRBJ1-2; D is unresolved. The CDR3 covers 14 residues. Trimming shortened V by 4 bases and J by 7 bases, and 16 bases separated the two germline ends. CDR1 and CDR2 (germline): SNHLY, FYNNEI. The CDR3 loop is CASSVEGGVGGYTF. In DNA form, the CDR3 reads TGTGCCAGCAGTGTTGAGGGCGGGGTGGGTGGCTACACCTTC. Using reference TRBV2 and TRBJ1-2 for the parts outside the CDR3, the full variable domain is EPEVTQTPSHQVTQMGQEVILRCVPISNHLYFYWYRQILGQKVEFLVSFYNNEISEKSEIFDDQFSVERPDGSNFTLKIRSTKLEDSAMYFCASSVEGGVGGYTFGSGTRLTVV.

The rearrangement links TRBV10-2 to TRBJ1-6, with 7 bases aligning to TRBD1. The CDR3 totals 18 residues. The V and J ends lost 2 bases and 6 bases, in that order; junction bases with no gene match: 13. Germline CDR1 is WSHSY and CDR2 is SAAADI. CDR3: CASSETRQGPSSNSPLHF. The CDR3 region has the DNA TGCGCCAGCAGTGAGACCCGACAGGGCCCGTCTTCTAATTCACCCCTCCACTTT.

V and J are TRBV28 and TRBJ2-2, with 16 nucleotides matching TRBD2. The V and J ends lost 4 bases and 3 bases, in that order; junction bases with no gene match: 11. CDR1 MDHEN and CDR2 SYDVKM come from the germline V gene. The CDR3 is made up of 20 amino acids. In nucleotides, the CDR3 is TGTGCCAGCAGTTACGACAGGGGACTAGCGGGAGGGCCCGACACCGGGGAGCTGTTTTTT. This gives the protein CASSYDRGLAGGPDTGELFF.

The V and J genes are TRBV6-5 and TRBJ2-4, with 9 bases that match TRBD2. The CDR3 covers 14 residues. V was pared by 1 base and J by 6 bases, with 1 base of the junction left unmatched. Per germline, CDR1 MNHEY and CDR2 SVGAGI. The CDR3 DNA is TGTGCCAGCAGTTACTGGCGGGAGGGAAACATTCAGTACTTC. This translates into CASSYWREGNIQYF.

The CDR3 nucleotides read TGTGCCAGCAGCTTAGTCGGGACTAGCGATGATGAGCAGTTCTTC. Amino acids: CASSLVGTSDDEQFF. The chain has TRBV7-2 and TRBJ2-1, with 10 bases matching TRBD2. In germline, CDR1 is SGHTA, CDR2 FQGNSA. The CDR3 has 15 residues. V lost 1 base to trimming and J lost 8 bases; unmatched junction nucleotides: 5.

The rearrangement joins TRBV7-9 to TRBJ2-3, with 11 bases aligning to TRBD2. The CDR3 is 13 amino acids. Germline-derived CDR1 and CDR2 are SEHNR and FQNEAQ (reference sequence). V lost 4 bases, J lost 14 bases, and 8 bases stayed unmatched. CDR3 residues: CASSSGTSGTLYF. The CDR3 DNA is TGTGCCAGCAGCTCCGGGACTAGCGGAACCCTGTATTTT.

V usage is TRBV11-3 and J usage is TRBJ2-2; no reliable D call. Trimming took 5 bases from V and 4 from J, leaving 17 bases between them. This CDR3 region has 16 residues. Germline CDR1 and CDR2: SGHNT and YENEEA. The CDR3, as DNA: TGTGCCAGCAGCGTCATTTGGCAGGCGATCACCGGGGAGCTGTTTTTT. Translated: CASSVIWQAITGELFF.

The chain has TRBV2 and TRBJ2-4; 7 bases map to TRBD1. After removal of 6 bases from V and 3 bases from J, the junction contained 8 bases not matched to a gene. The CDR3 totals 15 residues. From germline, CDR1 is SNHLY and CDR2 FYNNEI. Here the CDR3 DNA reads TGTGCCAGCAGACATACAGGGGAAGGCAAAAACATTCAGTACTTC. As protein: CASRHTGEGKNIQYF.

V is TRBV19 and J is TRBJ2-5; 14 bases line up with TRBD2. CDR1 is LNHDA, CDR2 SQIVND, per germline (reference sequence). V gave up 3 bases and J gave up 3 bases; unmatched junction bases: 15. The CDR3 totals 20 residues. CDR3: CASSIVGGPGLAGEEETQYF. CDR3 bases: TGTGCCAGTAGTATCGTCGGGGGTCCGGGACTAGCGGGAGAAGAAGAGACCCAGTACTTC. The variable domain in full, completed from reference TRBV19 and TRBJ2-5, reads DGGITQSPKYLFRKEGQNVTLSCEQNLNHDAMYWYRQDPGQGLRLIYYSQIVNDFQKGDIAEGYSVSREKKESFPLTVTSAQKNPTAFYLCASSIVGGPGLAGEEETQYFGPGTRLLVL.

Comments on this clone: The same CDR3 arises from other DNA sequences in this sample as well. The V and J genes are TRBV13 and TRBJ1-1; no clear D gene. CDR1 is PRHDT and CDR2 is FYEKMQ in the germline V gene (reference sequence). This CDR3 spans 14 amino acids. The V gene lost 1 base and the J gene lost 0 bases, with 6 bases spanning the gap. Here the CDR3 DNA reads TGTGCCAGCAGCTTAGATCCGTTGAACACTGAAGCTTTCTTT. Amino acid sequence: CASSLDPLNTEAFF. Drawing the rest from reference TRBV13 and TRBJ1-1, the complete variable domain is AAGVIQSPRHLIKEKRETATLKCYPIPRHDTVYWYQQGPGQDPQFLISFYEKMQSDKGSIPDRFSAQQFSDYHSELNMSSLELGDSALYFCASSLDPLNTEAFFGQGTRLTVV.

The chain couples TRBV7-2 to TRBJ1-1; D is possibly TRBD1 (5 bases). This CDR3 contains 13 residues. The germline V gene encodes CDR1 SGHTA and CDR2 FQGNSA. V gave up 5 bases and J gave up 4 bases, with 11 bases separating them. The DNA of the CDR3 is TGTGCCAGCAGCCTCACAGGTACCACTGAAGCTTTCTTT. Residues: CASSLTGTTEAFF.

This clone was observed once. The V call is TRBV7-9, the J call TRBJ1-3; 7 nucleotides line up with TRBD1. Germline V lookup: CDR1 SEHNR, CDR2 FQNEAQ (reference sequence). Germline trimming cut 5 bases from V and 5 bases from J; bases unmatched to any gene: 9. The CDR3 totals 15 residues. CDR3 bases: TGTGCCAGCAGCCAGAGGACAGGCCCCCGAAACACCATATATTTT. This encodes CASSQRTGPRNTIYF.

J is TRBJ2-3 and V is TRBV5-1, with 7 nucleotides matching TRBD1. With 0 bases clipped from V and 0 bases from J, the junction kept 4 bases outside the gene matches. The CDR3 covers 16 residues. Germline CDR1 is SGHRS and CDR2 is YFSETQ. In DNA form, the CDR3 reads TGCGCCAGCAGCTTGGTTACAGGGGCTAGCACAGATACGCAGTATTTT. It encodes CASSLVTGASTDTQYF.

The genes are TRBV7-9 and TRBJ2-5; D gene unclear. Germline CDR1 is SEHNR and CDR2 is FQNEAQ (reference sequence). The CDR3 has 10 amino acids. Trimming stripped 8 bases from V and 5 bases from J, with 6 bases between. The DNA of the CDR3 is TGTGCCAGCTTCCGGGAGACCCAGTACTTC. Protein: CASFRETQYF.

The J gene is TRBJ2-1, the V gene TRBV27; perhaps TRBD1 as D (5 bases). Germline V gene sequence: CDR1 MNHEY, CDR2 SMNVEV (reference sequence). V was cut by 8 bases and J by 3 bases, with 11 bases left in between. CDR3 length: 13 residues. CDR3 protein: CASQDRGYNEQFF. The CDR3 bases are TGTGCCAGCCAAGATAGGGGCTACAATGAGCAGTTCTTC.

The rearrangement joins TRBV5-8 to TRBJ2-1; 7 bases are a match to TRBD2. CDR3 size: 14 residues. V trimming: 4 bases; J trimming: 6 bases; junction bases outside the gene matches: 7. CDR1 and CDR2 (germline): SGHTS, YDEGEE. In DNA, the CDR3 is TGTGCCAGCAGCCCGTTGTCGGGGGGCAATGAGCAGTTCTTC. The encoded protein is CASSPLSGGNEQFF.

This chain connects TRBV21-1 to TRBJ2-1; the table's TRBD2 call for D was not verified on the DNA. TRBV21-1 is a listed pseudogene. CDR3 length: 16 amino acids. DNA for the CDR3: TGTGCCAGCGTCCCCTTAGCGGGAGCGAGGTTCAATGAGCAGTTCTTC. It yields the protein CASVPLAGARFNEQFF.

The V and J genes are TRBV7-8 and TRBJ2-7; D perhaps matches TRBD1 (6 bases). The CDR3 totals 14 residues. Trimming took 5 bases from V and 1 from J, leaving 12 bases between them. Looked up from germline, CDR1 is SGHVS and CDR2 is FQNEAQ. CDR3 sequence reads: CASSNLRGSYEQYF. The CDR3 DNA is TGTGCCAGCAGCAACCTCAGGGGTTCCTACGAGCAGTACTTC.

The chain has TRBV27 and TRBJ2-2, with 9 positions matching TRBD1. The J segment lost 4 bases and the V segment lost 3 bases, leaving 12 bases of the junction unmatched. CDR3 size: 18 residues. Germline CDR1 is MNHEY and CDR2 is SMNVEV (reference sequence). CDR3 sequence reads: CASSLLASGTGSTGELFF. CDR3 sequence (DNA): TGTGCCAGCAGTTTGTTAGCCTCGGGGACAGGGTCCACCGGGGAGCTGTTTTTT.